The 12 T cell receptor beta chains below all came from one sample that was sequenced in a study of blood T cell repertoires in COVID-19. Measured with immunoSEQ multiplex PCR; TCRdb has only the in-frame clones, and not every one. This sample has some 77,000 clones, with 90% found just once. The sequencing sample was made of peripheral blood. The receptors shown here come from a woman aged 80 or over with active or convalescent COVID-19.

This clone was recorded only once. CDR3 nucleotide sequence: TGCGCCAGCAGCTTGGGGGCTAATTCACCCCTCCACTTT. The encoded protein is CASSLGANSPLHF. The rearrangement links TRBV5-1 to TRBJ1-6; unclear D gene. The germline V and J ends were trimmed by 0 bases and 6 bases, with 4 bases remaining between them. This CDR3 region has 13 residues. Looked up from germline, CDR1 is SGHRS and CDR2 is YFSETQ. The full variable domain, in which reference TRBV5-1 and TRBJ1-6 provide the parts outside the CDR3, is KAGVTQTPRYLIKTRGQQVTLSCSPISGHRSVSWYQQTPGQGLQFLFEYFSETQRNKGNFPGRFSGRQFSNSRSEMNVSTLELGDSALYLCASSLGANSPLHFGNGTRLTVT.

The V gene is TRBV5-1, the J gene TRBJ1-1; 9 nucleotides match TRBD1. CDR1 SGHRS and CDR2 YFSETQ come from the germline V gene. Losses at the gene ends were 8 bases for V and 4 bases for J; bases not matched to a gene: 9. The length of the CDR3 is 14 residues. This CDR3 reads CASFRDRDSTEAFF. The CDR3 DNA is TGCGCCAGTTTCCGGGACAGGGATTCCACTGAAGCTTTCTTT.

The rearrangement links TRBV5-1 to TRBJ2-2, with no clear D. The CDR3 sequence is 13 residues long. Germline V gene data show CDR1 as SGHRS and CDR2 as YFSETQ. V was pared by 1 base and J by 5 bases, with 6 bases between. This CDR3 reads CASSLLGTGELFF. The CDR3 nucleotides read TGCGCCAGCAGCTTGCTAGGAACCGGGGAGCTGTTTTTT. The full variable domain, its missing parts supplied by reference TRBV5-1 and TRBJ2-2, is KAGVTQTPRYLIKTRGQQVTLSCSPISGHRSVSWYQQTPGQGLQFLFEYFSETQRNKGNFPGRFSGRQFSNSRSEMNVSTLELGDSALYLCASSLLGTGELFFGEGSRLTVL.

V and J are TRBV19 and TRBJ2-1; 8 bases fit TRBD2. The V and J ends lost 6 bases and 9 bases, in that order; junction bases with no gene match: 13. The CDR3 sequence is 15 residues long. The V gene's germline CDR1 is LNHDA and CDR2 SQIVND (reference sequence). As DNA, the CDR3 is TGTGCCAGTAGAGTCGCAGCGGGAGCTGTGGTTGAGCAGTTCTTC. This sequence encodes CASRVAAGAVVEQFF.

The chain combines TRBV19 with TRBJ2-3, with TRBD2 identical over 7 bases. Losses at the gene ends were 1 base for V and 4 bases for J; bases not matched to a gene: 5. Germline lookup yields CDR1 LNHDA and CDR2 SQIVND (reference sequence). The CDR3 has 15 amino acids. Written as DNA, the CDR3 is TGTGCCAGTAGTATAGGGGCAGGGAGGGCAGATACGCAGTATTTT. It yields the protein CASSIGAGRADTQYF. The entire variable domain, with the rest obtained from reference TRBV19 and TRBJ2-3, is as follows: DGGITQSPKYLFRKEGQNVTLSCEQNLNHDAMYWYRQDPGQGLRLIYYSQIVNDFQKGDIAEGYSVSREKKESFPLTVTSAQKNPTAFYLCASSIGAGRADTQYFGPGTRLTVL.

This clone is a singleton in its sample. V gene TRBV6-5 combines with J gene TRBJ2-7; weak D call: TRBD2 (5 bases). Germline assignment: CDR1 MNHEY and CDR2 SVGAGI. The CDR3 consists of 14 residues. V was pared by 2 bases and J by 0 bases, with 8 bases between. CDR3: CASSYGLTSYEQYF. The CDR3 nucleotides are TGTGCCAGCAGTTACGGACTGACCTCCTACGAGCAGTACTTC.

This sequence joins TRBV25-1 and TRBJ2-2; D gene ambiguous. The V end lost 3 bases, the J end lost 2 bases, and 4 bases lay between the germline ends. Germline assignment: CDR1 MGHDK and CDR2 SYGVNS. The CDR3 totals 13 residues. CDR3 loop: CASSEGNTGELFF. The DNA of the CDR3 is TGTGCCAGCAGTGAGGGCAACACCGGGGAGCTGTTTTTT.

This clone was counted a few times. J is TRBJ1-4 and V is TRBV7-9, with 7 bases identical to TRBD1. CDR3 size: 15 residues. V lost 5 bases, J lost 8 bases, and 11 bases stayed unmatched. Germline lookup yields CDR1 SEHNR and CDR2 FQNEAQ (reference sequence). Here the CDR3 DNA reads TGTGCCAGCAGCCCTGGAGGGGGCATCGGAGAAAAACTGTTTTTT. Its protein is CASSPGGGIGEKLFF.

This clone was seen just once. This sequence joins TRBV28 and TRBJ2-7, with D possibly TRBD1 on 6 matching bases. The germline V gene encodes CDR1 MDHEN and CDR2 SYDVKM. CDR3 length: 17 amino acids. Trimming removed 3 bases from V and 0 bases from J, with 18 bases in between. The CDR3 DNA sequence: TGTGCCAGCAGTTTTAATTTGGGGGCTTCCACCTCCTACGAGCAGTACTTC. It yields the protein CASSFNLGASTSYEQYF.

The V and J genes are TRBV27 and TRBJ2-5; 10 bases align to TRBD1. Looked up from germline, CDR1 is MNHEY and CDR2 is SMNVEV (reference sequence). After removal of 4 bases from V and 4 bases from J, the junction contained 6 bases not matched to a gene. The CDR3 spans 15 residues. CDR3 DNA: TGTGCCAGCAGTTCCAGGACAGGGGGAGGAGAGACCCAGTACTTC. Protein: CASSSRTGGGETQYF.

About this clone itself: Other DNA sequences in the sample encode the same CDR3. J is TRBJ1-5 and V is TRBV18, with 9 nucleotides matching TRBD1. The CDR3 totals 14 residues. CDR1 is KGHSH and CDR2 is LQKENI in the germline V gene. V was pared by 3 bases and J by 4 bases, with 1 base of the junction left unmatched. CDR3 nucleotide sequence: TGTGCCAGCTCACCCGGGACAGGGAATCAGCCCCAGCATTTT. Protein: CASSPGTGNQPQHF.

The rearrangement links TRBV13 to TRBJ2-2; 14 bases align to TRBD2. V shed 4 bases, J shed 5 bases, and the junction held 9 bases outside the gene matches. This CDR3 contains 18 residues. Germline V gives CDR1 PRHDT, CDR2 FYEKMQ (reference sequence). The CDR3 loop is CASSSGLAGVGKTGELFF. DNA for the CDR3: TGTGCCAGCAGCTCGGGACTAGCGGGAGTGGGGAAGACCGGGGAGCTGTTTTTT.